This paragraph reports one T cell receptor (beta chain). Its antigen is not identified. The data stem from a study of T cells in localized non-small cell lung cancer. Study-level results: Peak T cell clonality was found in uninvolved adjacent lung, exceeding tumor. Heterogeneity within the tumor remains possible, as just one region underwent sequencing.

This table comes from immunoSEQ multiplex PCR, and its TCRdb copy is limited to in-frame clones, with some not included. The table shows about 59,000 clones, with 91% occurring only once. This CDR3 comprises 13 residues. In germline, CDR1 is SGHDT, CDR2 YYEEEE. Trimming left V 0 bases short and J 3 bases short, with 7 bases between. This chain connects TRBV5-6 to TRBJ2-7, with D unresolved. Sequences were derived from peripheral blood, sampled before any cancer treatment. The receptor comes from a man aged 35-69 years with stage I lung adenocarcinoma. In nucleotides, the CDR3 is TGTGCCAGCAGCTTGGACGGCTACTACGAGCAGTACTTC. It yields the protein CASSLDGYYEQYF.